The source of this TCR beta chain is a study of CD8 T cells in ankylosing spondylitis. This CDR3 has 13 amino acids. V lost 3 bases to trimming and J lost 5 bases, with 14 bases between them. Germline V CDR1 and CDR2: DFQATT, SNEGSKA (reference sequence). Study-wide results and caveats: Ankylosing spondylitis blood appeared to carry a characteristic TCR beta motif of several highly homologous variants. The authors found the disease-linked clones to be CD8+ and relatively rare in peripheral blood.

A quantitative 5'-RACE method, one with molecular barcodes, was used to make TCR beta libraries. TCRdb analysed the 5' RACE reads with MiXCR anew, one entry per CDR3 protein. The sample holds 250,000 or so distinct CDR3 sequences; 20% to 30% are singletons and the top ten take around 0.64%. As to this clonotype: Its specificity is not known.

The chain joins TRBV20-1 to TRBJ2-7; D is tentatively TRBD1 or TRBD2 (6 bases each). Material: blood, either unsorted or a sorted T cell fraction (not recorded which). The TCR originated in a male donor with ankylosing spondylitis or in good health (not recorded which). In nucleotides, the CDR3 is TGCAGTGCTAGGACGGGGGCGTACCACGAGCAGTACTTC. Protein: CSARTGAYHEQYF.